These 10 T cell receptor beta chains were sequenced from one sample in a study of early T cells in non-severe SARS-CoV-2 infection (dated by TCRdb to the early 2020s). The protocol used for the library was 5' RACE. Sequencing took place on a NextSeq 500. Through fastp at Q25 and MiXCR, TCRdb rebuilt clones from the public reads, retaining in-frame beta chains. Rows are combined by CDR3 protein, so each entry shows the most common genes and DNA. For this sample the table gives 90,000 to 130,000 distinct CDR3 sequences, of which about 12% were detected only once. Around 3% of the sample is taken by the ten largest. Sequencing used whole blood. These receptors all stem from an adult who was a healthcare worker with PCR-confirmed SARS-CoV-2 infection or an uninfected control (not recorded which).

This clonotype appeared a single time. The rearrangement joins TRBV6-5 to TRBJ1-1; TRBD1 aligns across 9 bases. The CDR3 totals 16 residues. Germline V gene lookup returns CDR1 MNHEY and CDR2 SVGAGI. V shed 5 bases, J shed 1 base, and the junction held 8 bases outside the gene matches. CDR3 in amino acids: CASSRGTGKGNTEAFF. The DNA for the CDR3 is TGTGCCAGCAGTAGGGGGACAGGGAAAGGGAACACTGAAGCTTTCTTT.

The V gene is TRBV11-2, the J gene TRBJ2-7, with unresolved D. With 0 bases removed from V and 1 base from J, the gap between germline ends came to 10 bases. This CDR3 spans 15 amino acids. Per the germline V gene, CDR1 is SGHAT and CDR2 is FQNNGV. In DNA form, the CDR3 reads TGTGCCAGCAGCTTAGACCAGCCCAAATCCTACGAGCAGTACTTC. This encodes CASSLDQPKSYEQYF.

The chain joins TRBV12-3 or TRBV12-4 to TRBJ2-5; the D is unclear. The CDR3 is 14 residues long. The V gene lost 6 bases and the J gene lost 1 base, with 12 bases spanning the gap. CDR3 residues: CASSPLGSQETQYF. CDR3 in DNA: TGTGCCAGCAGCCCCCTCGGGTCCCAAGAGACCCAGTACTTC.

The chain's CDR3 is CASSSGTSGNEQFF. CDR3 coding DNA: TGCGCCAGCAGCTCCGGGACTAGCGGAAATGAGCAGTTCTTC. V and J are TRBV5-1 and TRBJ2-1; 11 bases agree with TRBD2. V was clipped by 3 bases and J by 7 bases; unmatched bases: 3. The CDR3 covers 14 residues. Germline V gives CDR1 SGHRS, CDR2 YFSETQ.

Here the CDR3 reads CASSLARASSYNEQFF. The CDR3 DNA reads TGTGCCAGCAGTTTAGCGCGGGCCAGCTCCTACAATGAGCAGTTCTTC. The chain is built from TRBV12-3 or TRBV12-4 and TRBJ2-1; possible D gene TRBD2, 5 bases. V lost 0 bases to trimming and J lost 0 bases, with 9 bases between them. CDR3 length equals 16 residues.

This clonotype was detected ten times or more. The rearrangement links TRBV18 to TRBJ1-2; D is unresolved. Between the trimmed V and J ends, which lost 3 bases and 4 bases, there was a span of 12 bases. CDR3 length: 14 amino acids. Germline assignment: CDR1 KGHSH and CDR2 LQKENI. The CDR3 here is CASSPPSNGYGYTF. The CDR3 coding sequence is TGTGCCAGCTCACCCCCGTCAAACGGCTATGGCTACACCTTC.

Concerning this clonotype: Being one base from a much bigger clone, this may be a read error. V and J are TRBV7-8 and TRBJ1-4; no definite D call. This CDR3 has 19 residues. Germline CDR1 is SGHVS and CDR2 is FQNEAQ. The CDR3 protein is CVSSFHISGPAISNEKLFF. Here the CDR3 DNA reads TGTGTCAGCAGCTTCCATATATCGGGTCCAGCCATCTCCAATGAAAAACTGTTTTTT.

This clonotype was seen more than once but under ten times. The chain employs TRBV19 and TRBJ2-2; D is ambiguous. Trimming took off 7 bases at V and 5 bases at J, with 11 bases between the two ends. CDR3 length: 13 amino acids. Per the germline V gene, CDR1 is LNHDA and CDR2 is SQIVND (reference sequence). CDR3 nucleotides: TGTGCCAGTACAGAGTATGATACCGGGGAGCTGTTTTTT. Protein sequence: CASTEYDTGELFF.

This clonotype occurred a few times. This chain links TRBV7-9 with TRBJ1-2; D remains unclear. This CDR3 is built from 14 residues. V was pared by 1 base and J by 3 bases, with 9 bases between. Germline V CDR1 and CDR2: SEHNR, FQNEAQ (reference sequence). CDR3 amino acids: CASSLGGVYYGYTF. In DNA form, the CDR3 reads TGTGCCAGCAGCTTAGGGGGAGTTTACTATGGCTACACCTTC.

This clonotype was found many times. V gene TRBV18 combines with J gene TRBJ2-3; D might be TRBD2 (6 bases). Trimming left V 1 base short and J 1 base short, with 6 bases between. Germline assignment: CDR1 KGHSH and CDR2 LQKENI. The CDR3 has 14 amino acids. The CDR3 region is CASSPLAGTDTQYF. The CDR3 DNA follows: TGTGCCAGCTCACCACTAGCGGGCACAGATACGCAGTATTTT. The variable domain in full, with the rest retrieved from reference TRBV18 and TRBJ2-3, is NAGVMQNPRHLVRRRGQEARLRCSPMKGHSHVYWYRQLPEEGLKFMVYLQKENIIDESGMPKERFSAEFPKEGPSILRIQQVVRGDSAAYFCASSPLAGTDTQYFGPGTRLTVL.